These 20 T cell receptor beta chains were all obtained from the same sample, sequenced in a study of blood T cells in healthy people across ages. It was with a sample-barcoded 5' primer and a J-beta primer mix that a second PCR of roughly 7 to 12 cycles was run. TCRdb processed the 5' RACE reads anew with MiXCR; each CDR3 protein has one entry. The sample yields approximately 680,000 distinct CDR3 sequences, about 30% seen once. The source material was blood. The origin of the receptors is a woman of 80 years or more in good health.

In this sample, this clonotype turned up a few times. The chain recombines TRBV6-2 or TRBV6-3 with TRBJ1-6; weak D call: TRBD1 (5 bases). CDR1 and CDR2 from the germline V gene are MNHEY and SVGEGT. This CDR3 contains 16 residues. Trimming shortened V by 1 base and J by 10 bases, and 17 bases separated the two germline ends. The CDR3 DNA is TGTGCCAGCAGTTACTTTCGGCAGGGAGCGAGCTCACCCCTCCACTTT. Translating gives CASSYFRQGASSPLHF.

This clonotype was recorded at least ten times. This chain uses TRBV20-1 with TRBJ2-7, with 7 bases aligning to TRBD2. Trimming took 0 bases from V and 2 from J; bases not matched to a gene: 10. Germline V gene sequence: CDR1 DFQATT, CDR2 SNEGSKA (reference sequence). The CDR3 extends over 16 amino acids. Written as DNA, the CDR3 is TGCAGTGCTAGAGATCTGACTAGCTTTCCTACCTACGAGCAGTACTTC. This codes for CSARDLTSFPTYEQYF.

The chain uses TRBV6-1 and TRBJ1-4, with 8 bases fitting TRBD1. The V segment lost 5 bases and the J segment 3 bases; nucleotides outside the gene matches: 11. CDR3 length: 17 residues. Per the germline V gene, CDR1 is MNHNS and CDR2 is SASEGT. The CDR3 DNA sequence: TGTGCCAGCAGTCGGACAGGGAGGACGGGGGCTAATGAAAAACTGTTTTTT. This sequence encodes CASSRTGRTGANEKLFF.

This chain connects TRBV30 to TRBJ2-3; D could derive from TRBD1 or TRBD2 (5 bases each). Germline assignment: CDR1 GTSNPN and CDR2 SVGIG (reference sequence). Trimming took 3 bases from V and 0 from J, leaving 10 bases between them. The CDR3 extends over 14 amino acids. The CDR3 region has the DNA TGTGCCTGGAGCCACGGGGCTAGCACAGATACGCAGTATTTT. Protein: CAWSHGASTDTQYF. Based on the CDR3 plus reference TRBV30 and TRBJ2-3, the full variable domain is SQTIHQWPATLVQPVGSPLSLECTVEGTSNPNLYWYRQAAGRGLQLLFYSVGIGQISSEVPQNLSASRPQDRQFILSSKKLLLSDSGFYLCAWSHGASTDTQYFGPGTRLTVL.

This clonotype was detected ten times or more. CDR3 nucleotide sequence: TGTGCCAGCAGCCGTACAGATAAAAGCTCTGGGGCCAACGTCCTGACTTTC. Amino acid sequence: CASSRTDKSSGANVLTF. V is TRBV7-6 and J is TRBJ2-6; D gene unclear. V gave up 5 bases and J gave up 0 bases, with 14 bases separating them. This CDR3 region has 17 residues. Per the germline V gene, CDR1 is SGHVS and CDR2 is FNYEAQ.

V gene TRBV30 combines with J gene TRBJ1-1, with TRBD1 identical over 7 bases. Germline V gene sequence: CDR1 GTSNPN, CDR2 SVGIG (reference sequence). Trimming took 7 bases from V and 5 from J; bases not matched to a gene: 7. The CDR3 runs 12 residues. The CDR3 is CALQGKWTEAFF. The DNA for the CDR3 is TGTGCCTTACAGGGGAAGTGGACTGAAGCTTTCTTT.

This clonotype came up many times. The V and J genes are TRBV5-1 and TRBJ2-7; tentatively, D is TRBD2 (6 bases). CDR3 size: 14 residues. Trimming stripped 4 bases from V and 1 base from J, with 12 bases between. Germline CDR1 SGHRS, CDR2 YFSETQ. The CDR3 here is CASSPGSPSYEQYF. The DNA for the CDR3 is TGCGCCAGCAGCCCCGGGAGTCCATCCTACGAGCAGTACTTC.

The chain uses TRBV12-3 or TRBV12-4 and TRBJ1-4; no definite D call. V shed 5 bases and J shed 5 bases, with 15 bases lying between them. This CDR3 spans 15 amino acids. The CDR3 DNA sequence: TGTGCCAGCAGTCCCACCCCGGCTAGAAATGAAAAACTGTTTTTT. Its translation is CASSPTPARNEKLFF.

Ten or more counts support this clonotype. The chain carries TRBV7-8 and TRBJ2-7, with D uncertain. Trimming took off 1 base at V and 4 bases at J, with 11 bases between the two ends. This CDR3 contains 14 residues. The germline CDR1 and CDR2 sequences are SGHVS and FQNEAQ. DNA for the CDR3: TGTGCCAGCAGCTTAGAGACGAAGGGATACGAGCAGTACTTC. Translation: CASSLETKGYEQYF.

The table lists this clonotype with many counts. V usage is TRBV25-1 and J usage is TRBJ1-2; TRBD1 matches at 7 bases. Losses at the gene ends were 4 bases for V and 7 bases for J; bases not matched to a gene: 12. The CDR3 is 15 residues long. Germline assignment: CDR1 MGHDK and CDR2 SYGVNS. This CDR3 reads CASSVAGRGGSGYTF. The CDR3 DNA reads TGTGCCAGCAGTGTTGCAGGGAGAGGGGGCAGTGGCTACACCTTC.

This clonotype was seen at least ten times. The V and J genes are TRBV7-2 and TRBJ2-1, with 10 bases that match TRBD1. CDR1 is SGHTA and CDR2 is FQGNSA in the germline V gene. The CDR3 consists of 13 residues. V lost 5 bases, J lost 12 bases, and 7 bases stayed unmatched. CDR3 region: CASSATWTGGQFF. Here the CDR3 DNA reads TGTGCCAGCAGCGCCACTTGGACAGGGGGGCAGTTCTTC.

This clonotype has more than one count but fewer than ten. Given a much more abundant clone one base away, this may be a read error. V usage is TRBV10-3 and J usage is TRBJ2-7; TRBD1 matches 7 bases. The CDR3 is 12 amino acids. Germline CDR1 ENHRY, CDR2 SYGVKD. The DNA of the CDR3 is TGTGCCAGCAGTGACAGGGTCTACGAGCAGTACTTC. This codes for CASSDRVYEQYF.

At least ten counts were recorded for this clonotype. The rearrangement uses TRBV5-1 and TRBJ2-1; no firm D call. The V end was cut by 6 bases, the J end by 5 bases, with 9 bases between. CDR3 length equals 12 residues. The germline CDR1 and CDR2 sequences are SGHRS and YFSETQ. The CDR3 region is CASTHRDNEQFF. In DNA, the CDR3 is TGCGCCAGCACCCACCGGGACAATGAGCAGTTCTTC.

This clonotype was counted a few times. The genes are TRBV2 and TRBJ2-6; possibly TRBD1 for D (6 bases). There are 17 residues in the CDR3. Germline loops: CDR1 SNHLY, CDR2 FYNNEI. Deletions cut 4 bases from V and 2 bases from J, with 15 bases between. In DNA, the CDR3 is TGTGCCAGCAGTGGGGGGCAGGGTCTTGCTGGGGCCAACGTCCTGACTTTC. Residues: CASSGGQGLAGANVLTF.

This clonotype was observed at least ten times. This sequence joins TRBV5-1 and TRBJ1-2; D not resolved. V was shortened by 2 bases and J by 0 bases, with 14 bases between the two germline ends. This CDR3 comprises 16 residues. Germline-derived CDR1 and CDR2 are SGHRS and YFSETQ. The CDR3 nucleotides read TGCGCCAGCAGCTTTTTAAGTAGGACTTCTAACTATGGCTACACCTTC. Protein sequence: CASSFLSRTSNYGYTF.

The chain is built from TRBV20-1 and TRBJ2-2; 8 bases are shared with TRBD2. In germline, CDR1 is DFQATT, CDR2 SNEGSKA (reference sequence). After removal of 5 bases from V and 6 bases from J, the junction contained 5 bases not matched to a gene. The length of the CDR3 is 13 residues. This CDR3 reads CSAPGTRAGELFF. The CDR3 coding sequence is TGCAGTGCTCCCGGGACTAGAGCCGGGGAGCTGTTTTTT.

The chain uses TRBV9 and TRBJ1-6, with 11 bases aligning to TRBD1. J lost 10 bases, V lost 0 bases, and 12 bases had no gene match. CDR3 length equals 18 residues. CDR1 SGDLS and CDR2 YYNGEE come from the germline V gene. CDR3 coding DNA: TGTGCCAGCAGCGTAGGACCCCCAGGACAGGGGGCGAGGTCACCCCTCCACTTT. Protein: CASSVGPPGQGARSPLHF.

This clonotype came up a few times. CDR3 in DNA: TGTGCCAGCAGCCCAGGTGGTGATTATCCGCACTATGGCTACACCTTC. Residues: CASSPGGDYPHYGYTF. The chain uses TRBV9 and TRBJ1-2; D is ambiguous. The CDR3 has 16 amino acids. Trimming removed 4 bases from V and 3 bases from J, with 19 bases in between. Germline assignment: CDR1 SGDLS and CDR2 YYNGEE.

The V call is TRBV10-3, the J call TRBJ2-4; weak D call: TRBD2 (6 bases). Gene TRBJ2-7 matches the end of the DNA better, so the J call may be wrong. This CDR3 is built from 13 residues. CDR1 is ENHRY and CDR2 is SYGVKD in the germline V gene. This CDR3 reads CAISVLGGYEQYF. The CDR3 DNA reads as TGTGCCATCAGTGTTCTGGGGGGCTACGAGCAGTACTTC.

About this clonotype itself: A much bigger clone sits one base away, suggesting this may be a read error. The genes are TRBV7-2 and TRBJ1-2, with TRBD1 matching over 7 bases. Germline assignment: CDR1 SGHTA and CDR2 FQGNSA. The CDR3 runs to 14 residues. CDR3 region: CAGSLGPGGYGYTF. CDR3 DNA sequence: TGTGCCGGCAGCTTAGGGCCAGGGGGCTATGGCTACACCTTC.